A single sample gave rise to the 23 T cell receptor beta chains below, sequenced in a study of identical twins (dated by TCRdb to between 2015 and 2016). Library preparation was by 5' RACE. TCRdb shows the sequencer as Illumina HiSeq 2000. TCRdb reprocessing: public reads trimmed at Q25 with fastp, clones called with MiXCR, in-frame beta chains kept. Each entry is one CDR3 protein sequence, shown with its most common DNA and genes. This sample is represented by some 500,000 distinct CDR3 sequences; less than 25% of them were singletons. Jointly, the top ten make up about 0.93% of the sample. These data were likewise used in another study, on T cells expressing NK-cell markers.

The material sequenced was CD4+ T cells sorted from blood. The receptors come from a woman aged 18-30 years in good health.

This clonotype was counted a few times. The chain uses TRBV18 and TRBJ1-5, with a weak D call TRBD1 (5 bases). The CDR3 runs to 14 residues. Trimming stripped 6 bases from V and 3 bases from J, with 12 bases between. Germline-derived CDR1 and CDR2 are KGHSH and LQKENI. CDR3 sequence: CASSGAIHNQPQHF. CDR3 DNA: TGTGCCAGCTCTGGGGCGATCCACAATCAGCCCCAGCATTTT.

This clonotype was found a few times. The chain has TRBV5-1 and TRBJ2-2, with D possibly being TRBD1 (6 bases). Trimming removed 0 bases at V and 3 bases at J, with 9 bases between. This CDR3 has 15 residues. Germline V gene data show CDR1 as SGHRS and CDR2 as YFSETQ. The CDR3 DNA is TGCGCCAGCAGCTTGGTACAGGGAGACACCGGGGAGCTGTTTTTT. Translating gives CASSLVQGDTGELFF.

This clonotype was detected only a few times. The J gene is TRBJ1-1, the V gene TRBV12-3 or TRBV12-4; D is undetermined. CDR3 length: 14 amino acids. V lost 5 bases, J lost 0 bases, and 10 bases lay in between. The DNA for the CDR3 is TGTGCCAGCAGTCTGACAAACATGAACACTGAAGCTTTCTTT. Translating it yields CASSLTNMNTEAFF.

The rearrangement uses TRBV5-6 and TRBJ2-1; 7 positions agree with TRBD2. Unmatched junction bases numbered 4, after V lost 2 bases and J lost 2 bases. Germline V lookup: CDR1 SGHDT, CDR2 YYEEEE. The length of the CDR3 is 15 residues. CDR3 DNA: TGTGCCAGCAGCTTCCTAAGCGGGACCTACAATGAGCAGTTCTTC. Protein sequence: CASSFLSGTYNEQFF.

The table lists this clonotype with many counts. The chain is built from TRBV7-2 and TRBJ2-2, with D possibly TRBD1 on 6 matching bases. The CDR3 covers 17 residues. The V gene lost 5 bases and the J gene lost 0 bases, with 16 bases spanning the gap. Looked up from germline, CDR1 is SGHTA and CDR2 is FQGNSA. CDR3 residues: CASSPRRRTANTGELFF. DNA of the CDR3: TGTGCCAGCAGCCCCAGGAGGAGGACAGCGAACACCGGGGAGCTGTTTTTT. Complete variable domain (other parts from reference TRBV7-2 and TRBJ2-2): GAGVSQSPSNKVTEKGKDVELRCDPISGHTALYWYRQSLGQGLEFLIYFQGNSAPDKSGLPSDRFSAERTGGSVSTLTIQRTQQEDSAVYLCASSPRRRTANTGELFFGEGSRLTVL.

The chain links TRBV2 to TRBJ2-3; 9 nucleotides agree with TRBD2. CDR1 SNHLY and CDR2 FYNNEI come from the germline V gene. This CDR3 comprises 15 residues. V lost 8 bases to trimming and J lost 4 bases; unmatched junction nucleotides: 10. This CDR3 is CASLRREGEADTQYF. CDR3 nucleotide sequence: TGTGCCAGCCTTCGGCGGGAGGGGGAGGCAGATACGCAGTATTTT.

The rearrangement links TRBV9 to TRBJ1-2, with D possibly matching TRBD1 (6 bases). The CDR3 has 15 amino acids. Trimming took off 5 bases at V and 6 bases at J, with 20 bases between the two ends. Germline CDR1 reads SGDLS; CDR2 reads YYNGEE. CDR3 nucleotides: TGTGCCAGCAGAGGGCAGGGGCTCCGTAGAGATGGCTACACCTTC. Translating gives CASRGQGLRRDGYTF.

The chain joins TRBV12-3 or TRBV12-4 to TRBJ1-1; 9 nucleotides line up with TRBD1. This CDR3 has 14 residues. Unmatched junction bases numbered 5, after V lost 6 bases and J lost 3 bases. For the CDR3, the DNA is TGTGCCAGCAGACGGACAGGGGCGTACACTGAAGCTTTCTTT. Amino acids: CASRRTGAYTEAFF.

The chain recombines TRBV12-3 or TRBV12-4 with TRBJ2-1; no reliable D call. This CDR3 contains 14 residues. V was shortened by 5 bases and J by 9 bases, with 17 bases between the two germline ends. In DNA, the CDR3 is TGTGCCAGCAGTCTTCGACGTATCCGGGCTGAGCAGTTCTTC. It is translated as CASSLRRIRAEQFF.

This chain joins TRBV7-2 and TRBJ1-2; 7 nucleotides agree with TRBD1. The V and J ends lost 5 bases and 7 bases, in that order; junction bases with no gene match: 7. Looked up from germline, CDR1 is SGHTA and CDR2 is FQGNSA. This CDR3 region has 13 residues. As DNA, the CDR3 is TGTGCCAGCAGCGAGCGACAGGGTTTTGGCTACACCTTC. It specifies CASSERQGFGYTF.

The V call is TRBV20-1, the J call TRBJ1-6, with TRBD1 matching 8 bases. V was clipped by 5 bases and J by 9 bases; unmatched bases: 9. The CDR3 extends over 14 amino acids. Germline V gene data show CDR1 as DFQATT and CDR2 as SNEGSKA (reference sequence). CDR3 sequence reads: CSAGTGLLGSPLHF. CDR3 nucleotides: TGCAGTGCTGGGACAGGCCTTCTCGGTTCACCCCTCCACTTT.

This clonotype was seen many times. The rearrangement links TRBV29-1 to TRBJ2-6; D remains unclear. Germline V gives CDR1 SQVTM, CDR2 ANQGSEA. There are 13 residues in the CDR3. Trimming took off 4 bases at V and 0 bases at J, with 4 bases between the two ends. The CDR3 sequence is CSVGSSGANVLTF. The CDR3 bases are TGCAGCGTTGGGAGCTCTGGGGCCAACGTCCTGACTTTC.

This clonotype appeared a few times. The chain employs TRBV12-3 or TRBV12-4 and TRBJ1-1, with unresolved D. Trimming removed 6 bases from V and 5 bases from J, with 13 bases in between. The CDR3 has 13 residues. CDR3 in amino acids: CASRLGFRTEAFF. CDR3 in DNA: TGTGCCAGCAGATTGGGGTTTAGGACTGAAGCTTTCTTT.

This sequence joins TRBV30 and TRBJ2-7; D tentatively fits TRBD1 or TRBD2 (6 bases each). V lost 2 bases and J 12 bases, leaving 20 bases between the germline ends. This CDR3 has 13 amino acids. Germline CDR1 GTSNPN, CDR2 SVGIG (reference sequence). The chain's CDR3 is CAWSRGTPIKPYF. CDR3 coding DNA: TGTGCCTGGAGTCGGGGGACACCGATAAAACCGTACTTC.

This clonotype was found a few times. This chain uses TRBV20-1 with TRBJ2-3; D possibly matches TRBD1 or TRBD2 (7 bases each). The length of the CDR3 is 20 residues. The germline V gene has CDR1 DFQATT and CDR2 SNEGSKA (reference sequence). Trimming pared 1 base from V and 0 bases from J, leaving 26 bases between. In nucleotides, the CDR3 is TGCAGTGCTAGAGCGAGGACAGGCACCCAGCGGGGCTTTAGCACAGATACGCAGTATTTT. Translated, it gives CSARARTGTQRGFSTDTQYF.

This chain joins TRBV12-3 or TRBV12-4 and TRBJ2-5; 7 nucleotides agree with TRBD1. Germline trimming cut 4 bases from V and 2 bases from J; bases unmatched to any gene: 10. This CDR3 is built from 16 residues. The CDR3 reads CASSSYRGQGQETQYF. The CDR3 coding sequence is TGTGCCAGCAGTTCTTACAGGGGCCAGGGGCAAGAGACCCAGTACTTC.

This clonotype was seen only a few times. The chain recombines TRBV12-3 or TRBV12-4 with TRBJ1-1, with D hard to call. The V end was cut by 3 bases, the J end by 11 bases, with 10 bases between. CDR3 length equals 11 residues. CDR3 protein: CASSFGEQAFF. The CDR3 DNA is TGTGCCAGCAGTTTTGGGGAACAGGCTTTCTTT.

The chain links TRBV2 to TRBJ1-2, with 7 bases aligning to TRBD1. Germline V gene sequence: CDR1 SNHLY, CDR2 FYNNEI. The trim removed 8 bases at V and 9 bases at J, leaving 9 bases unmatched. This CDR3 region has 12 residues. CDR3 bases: TGTGCCAGCGCCGACAGGGTAGAACGCTACACCTTC. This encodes CASADRVERYTF.

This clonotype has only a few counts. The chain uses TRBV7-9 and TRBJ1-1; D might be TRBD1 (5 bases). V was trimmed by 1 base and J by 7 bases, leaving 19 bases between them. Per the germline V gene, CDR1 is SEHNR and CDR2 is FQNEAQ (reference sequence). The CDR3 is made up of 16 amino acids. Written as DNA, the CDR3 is TGTGCCAGCAGCTTAGAACATACTGGGGGGAGTGGTGAAGCTTTCTTT. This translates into CASSLEHTGGSGEAFF. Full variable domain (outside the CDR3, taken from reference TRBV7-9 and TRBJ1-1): DTGVSQNPRHKITKRGQNVTFRCDPISEHNRLYWYRQTLGQGPEFLTYFQNEAQLEKSRLLSDRFSAERPKGSFSTLEIQRTEQGDSAMYLCASSLEHTGGSGEAFFGQGTRLTVV.

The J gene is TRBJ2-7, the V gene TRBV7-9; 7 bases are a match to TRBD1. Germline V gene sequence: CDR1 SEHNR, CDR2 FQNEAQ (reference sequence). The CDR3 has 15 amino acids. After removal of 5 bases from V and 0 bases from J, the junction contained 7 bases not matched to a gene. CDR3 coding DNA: TGTGCCAGCAGCCCCAGGGGGACCCACTCCTACGAGCAGTACTTC. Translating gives CASSPRGTHSYEQYF.

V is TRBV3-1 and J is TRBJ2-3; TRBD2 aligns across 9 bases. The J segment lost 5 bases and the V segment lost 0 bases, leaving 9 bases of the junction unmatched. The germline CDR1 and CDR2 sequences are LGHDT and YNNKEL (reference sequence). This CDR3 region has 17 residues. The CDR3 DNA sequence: TGTGCCAGCAGCCAAGATAGGCGAGTAGCGGGAGAAGATACGCAGTATTTT. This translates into CASSQDRRVAGEDTQYF.

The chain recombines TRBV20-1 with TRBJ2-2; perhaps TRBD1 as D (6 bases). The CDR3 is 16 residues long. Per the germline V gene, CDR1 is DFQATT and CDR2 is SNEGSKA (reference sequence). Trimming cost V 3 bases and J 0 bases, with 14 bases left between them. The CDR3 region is CSARGQGISNTGELFF. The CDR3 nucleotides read TGCAGTGCTAGGGGGCAGGGGATATCGAACACCGGGGAGCTGTTTTTT.

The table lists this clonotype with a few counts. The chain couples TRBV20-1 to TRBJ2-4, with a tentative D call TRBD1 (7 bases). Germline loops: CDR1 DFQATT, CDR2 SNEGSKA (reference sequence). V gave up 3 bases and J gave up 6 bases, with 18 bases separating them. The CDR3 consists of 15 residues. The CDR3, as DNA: TGCAGTGCTAGTGCCTCGACAGGGAGGCCAAACATTCAGTACTTC. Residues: CSASASTGRPNIQYF.